This is a list of T cell receptor beta chains from one sample in a study of blood T cell repertoires in COVID-19. The protocol was immunoSEQ multiplex PCR, while the TCRdb copy is restricted to in-frame clones and leaves out a portion. The repertoire includes around 620,000 clones, about 90% of them detected once, and over 0.2% sits in the top ten. The sequenced material came from peripheral blood. All receptors derive from a woman under 30 with acute or convalescent COVID-19. Each CDR3 is given without its conserved first and last residue.

CDR3 length	V gene	J gene	CDR3 protein
14	TRBV19	TRBJ2-1	ASSIGGRQSHNEQF
13	TRBV5-1	TRBJ1-5	ASSLQGHSNQPQH
10	TRBV29-1	TRBJ2-7	SVFVSSYEQY
11	TRBV12-3/TRBV12-4	TRBJ1-2	ATHLTGTYGYT
16	TRBV24-1	TRBJ2-1	ATSDKRTGGEARHEQF
16	TRBV11-3	TRBJ2-5	ASSLELTGLRGQETQY
15	TRBV18	TRBJ1-5	ASSLRATGDSNQPQH
12	TRBV6-1	TRBJ1-3	ASSERGMGNTIY
13	TRBV9	TRBJ1-5	ASSGTGLGNQPQH
13	TRBV7-6	TRBJ2-7	ASSSGTSASYEQY
15	TRBV4-3	TRBJ2-3	ASSQDLTGGFTDTQY
11	TRBV28	TRBJ1-5	ATTGRINQPQH
11	TRBV6-4	TRBJ2-1	ASSDLGAGFKI
12	TRBV6-5	TRBJ1-5	ASSYSRGPQPQH
12	TRBV5-1	TRBJ1-5	ASSLWGLNQPQH
12	TRBV7-2	TRBJ1-1	ASSSGGVNTEAF
11	TRBV27	TRBJ2-5	ASRGGDEETQY
13	TRBV6-5	TRBJ1-6	ASSRSGGANSPLH
12	TRBV2	TRBJ1-1	ASYPGQGNTEAF
13	TRBV7-2	TRBJ1-3	ASSLGWASGNTIY
15	TRBV30	TRBJ1-6	AWSFDRGRGGNSPLH
12	TRBV18	TRBJ1-2	ASSPPEGSYGYT
11	TRBV5-4	TRBJ1-5	ASSLTKGGAQH
10	TRBV2	TRBJ2-7	ASMGGGSGLY
10	TRBV3-1/TRBV3-2	TRBJ1-1	ASSQGPAEAF
13	TRBV19	TRBJ2-2	ASSIVTGPTGELF
10	TRBV5-4	TRBJ2-7	ASSWGGLEQY
12	TRBV14	TRBJ2-1	ASSQQGRRGEQF
13	TRBV29-1	TRBJ1-2	SVGHRGTGDYGYT
11	TRBV11-2	TRBJ1-2	ASPYRGQGGYT
11	TRBV29-1	TRBJ2-7	SGSGQGTREQY
14	TRBV30	TRBJ1-6	AWSVPAGANNSPLH
9	TRBV6-2/TRBV6-3	TRBJ1-2	ASSPLDGYT
12	TRBV12-5	TRBJ2-7	ASGTGQGSSEQY
13	TRBV4-3	TRBJ1-2	ASSRRGEGARGYT
13	TRBV6-1	TRBJ1-6	ASSEGQALGSPLH
11	TRBV5-1	TRBJ1-1	ASSPSGVTEAF
11	TRBV27	TRBJ1-2	ASSPAGGYGYT
12	TRBV10-2	TRBJ1-2	ASSEVDEDYGYT
13	TRBV5-8	TRBJ2-2	ASSHGQGYVGELF
12	TRBV27	TRBJ1-6	ASSFTAYNSPLH
14	TRBV6-1	TRBJ1-3	ASSAPGQGTGNTIY
11	TRBV19	TRBJ1-5	ASSNRQNQPQH
13	TRBV30	TRBJ1-5	AWSVGDSASQPQH
13	TRBV3-1/TRBV3-2	TRBJ2-1	ATNSPSGAVNEQF